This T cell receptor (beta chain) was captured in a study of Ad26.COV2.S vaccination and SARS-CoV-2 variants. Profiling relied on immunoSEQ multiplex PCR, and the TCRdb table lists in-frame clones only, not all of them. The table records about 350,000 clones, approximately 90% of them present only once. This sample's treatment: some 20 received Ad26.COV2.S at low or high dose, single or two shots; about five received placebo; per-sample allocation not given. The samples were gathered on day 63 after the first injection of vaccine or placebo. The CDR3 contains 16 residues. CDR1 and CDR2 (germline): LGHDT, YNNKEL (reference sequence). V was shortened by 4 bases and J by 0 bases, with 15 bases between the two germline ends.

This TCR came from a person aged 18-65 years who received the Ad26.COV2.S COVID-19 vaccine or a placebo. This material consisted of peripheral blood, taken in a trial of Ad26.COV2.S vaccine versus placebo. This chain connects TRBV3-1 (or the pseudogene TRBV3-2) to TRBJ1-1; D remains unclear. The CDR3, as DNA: TGTGCCAGCAGCCCCTCGGGCGTGGTTATGAACACTGAAGCTTTCTTT. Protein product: CASSPSGVVMNTEAFF.